This T cell receptor (beta chain) was observed in a study of T-cell reconstitution after alpha-beta-depleted transplantation in children. Germline V gives CDR1 MNHEY, CDR2 SMNVEV (reference sequence). V was trimmed by 5 bases and J by 15 bases, leaving 20 bases between them. The CDR3 spans 13 residues. Study observations and caveats: The authors attributed T-cell counts and diversity one year after transplant mostly to newly produced T cells.

Unique molecular identifiers were incorporated when the TCRbeta library was constructed. TCRdb recomputed calls from the PCR reads with MiXCR, one row per CDR3 protein. The table lists 580,000 or so distinct CDR3 sequences, about 21% of them singletons. This clonotype was detected a few times. Antigen unknown. The chain combines TRBV27 with TRBJ2-1; D not resolved. The TCR comes from a boy younger than two who had a stem cell transplant for acute myeloid leukemia, so the T cells may come from the graft donor. The sample was PBMCs, mostly from graft donor cells, taken 360 days after TCRalphabeta/CD19-depleted stem cell transplant. The chain's CDR3 is CASSPPGPPSWFF. CDR3 DNA sequence: TGTGCCAGCAGTCCGCCCGGACCCCCCTCGTGGTTCTTC.